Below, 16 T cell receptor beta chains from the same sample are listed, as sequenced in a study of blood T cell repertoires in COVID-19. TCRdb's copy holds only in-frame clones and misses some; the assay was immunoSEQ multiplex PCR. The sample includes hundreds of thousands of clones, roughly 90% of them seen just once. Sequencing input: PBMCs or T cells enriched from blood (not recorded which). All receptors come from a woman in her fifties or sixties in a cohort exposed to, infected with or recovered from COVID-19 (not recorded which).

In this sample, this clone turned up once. The CDR3 nucleotides are TGTGCCAGTAGTATAGGGACAGGGGGGGGAATTAATCAGCCCCAGCATTTT. It codes for CASSIGTGGGINQPQHF. The V gene is TRBV19, the J gene TRBJ1-5, with 10 positions matching TRBD1. Germline assignment: CDR1 LNHDA and CDR2 SQIVND (reference sequence). V shed 1 base, J shed 4 bases, and the junction held 7 bases outside the gene matches. This CDR3 has 17 amino acids.

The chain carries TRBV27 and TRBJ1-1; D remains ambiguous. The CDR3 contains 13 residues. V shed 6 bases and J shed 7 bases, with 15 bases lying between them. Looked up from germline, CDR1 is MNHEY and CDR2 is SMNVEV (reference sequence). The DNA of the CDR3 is TGTGCCAGCAGGAGGGTGGAGTACGGTGAAGCTTTCTTT. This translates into CASRRVEYGEAFF.

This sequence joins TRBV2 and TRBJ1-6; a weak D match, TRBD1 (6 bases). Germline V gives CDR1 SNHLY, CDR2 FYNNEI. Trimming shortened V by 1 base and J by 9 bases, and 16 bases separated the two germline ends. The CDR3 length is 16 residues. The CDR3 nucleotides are TGTGCCAGCAGTGAAGGGGGAGGGGGTCTGAGTTCACCCCTCCACTTT. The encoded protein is CASSEGGGGLSSPLHF.

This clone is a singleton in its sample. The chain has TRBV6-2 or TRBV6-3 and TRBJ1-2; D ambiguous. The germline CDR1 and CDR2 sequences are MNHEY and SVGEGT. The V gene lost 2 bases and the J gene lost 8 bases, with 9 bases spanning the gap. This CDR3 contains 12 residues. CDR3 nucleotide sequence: TGTGCCAGCAGTTACAACATAGCAGGCTACACCTTC. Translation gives CASSYNIAGYTF.

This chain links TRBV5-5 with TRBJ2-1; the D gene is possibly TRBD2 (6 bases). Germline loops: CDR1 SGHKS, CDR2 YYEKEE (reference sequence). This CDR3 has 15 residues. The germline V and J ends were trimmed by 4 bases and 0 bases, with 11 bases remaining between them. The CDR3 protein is CASSNAGSSYNEQFF. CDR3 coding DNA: TGTGCCAGCAGCAATGCGGGGTCCTCCTACAATGAGCAGTTCTTC. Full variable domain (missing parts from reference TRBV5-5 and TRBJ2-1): DAGVTQSPTHLIKTRGQQVTLRCSPISGHKSVSWYQQVLGQGPQFIFQYYEKEERGRGNFPDRFSARQFPNYSSELNVNALLLGDSALYLCASSNAGSSYNEQFFGPGTRLTVL.

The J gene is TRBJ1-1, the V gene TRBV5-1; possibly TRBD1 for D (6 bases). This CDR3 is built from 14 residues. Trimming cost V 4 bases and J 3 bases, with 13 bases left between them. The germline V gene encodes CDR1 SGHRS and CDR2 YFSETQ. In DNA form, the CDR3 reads TGCGCCAGCAGCGTACAGGGTCGGGACACTGAAGCTTTCTTT. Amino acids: CASSVQGRDTEAFF.

CDR3 loop: CASLGGYTEAFF. DNA for the CDR3: TGTGCCAGCCTGGGAGGTTACACTGAAGCTTTCTTT. The chain employs TRBV6-5 and TRBJ1-1; no definite D call. The length of the CDR3 is 12 residues. CDR1 MNHEY and CDR2 SVGAGI come from the germline V gene. Trimming cost V 8 bases and J 3 bases, with 10 bases left between them.

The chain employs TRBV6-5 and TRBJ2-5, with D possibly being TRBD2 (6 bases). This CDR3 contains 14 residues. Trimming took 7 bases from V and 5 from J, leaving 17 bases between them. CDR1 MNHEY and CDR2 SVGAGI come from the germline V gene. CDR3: CASTLTSNRETQYF. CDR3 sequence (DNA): TGTGCCAGCACCCTGACTAGTAACCGGGAGACCCAGTACTTC.

For the CDR3, the DNA is TGTGCCAGCAGTTTAGAGCGGGGGGTGGGCACAGATACGCAGTATTTT. Translated: CASSLERGVGTDTQYF. The chain combines TRBV28 with TRBJ2-3; 9 bases line up with TRBD2. The junction had 4 bases not matched to a gene; V was cut back by 2 bases and J by 1 base. The CDR3 runs 16 residues. Germline V gene sequence: CDR1 MDHEN, CDR2 SYDVKM.

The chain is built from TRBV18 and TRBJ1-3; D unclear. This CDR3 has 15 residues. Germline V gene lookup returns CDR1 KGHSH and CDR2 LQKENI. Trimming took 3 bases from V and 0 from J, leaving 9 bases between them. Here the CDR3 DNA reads TGTGCCAGCTCACCCGCGGGTACCTCTGGAAACACCATATATTTT. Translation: CASSPAGTSGNTIYF.

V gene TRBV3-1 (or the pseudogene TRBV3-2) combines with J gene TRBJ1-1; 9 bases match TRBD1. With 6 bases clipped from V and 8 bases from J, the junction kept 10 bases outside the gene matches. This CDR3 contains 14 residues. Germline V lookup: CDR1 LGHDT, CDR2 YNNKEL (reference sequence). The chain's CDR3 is CASSSGVGQGEAFF. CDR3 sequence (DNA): TGTGCCAGCAGTTCAGGAGTGGGACAGGGAGAAGCTTTCTTT.

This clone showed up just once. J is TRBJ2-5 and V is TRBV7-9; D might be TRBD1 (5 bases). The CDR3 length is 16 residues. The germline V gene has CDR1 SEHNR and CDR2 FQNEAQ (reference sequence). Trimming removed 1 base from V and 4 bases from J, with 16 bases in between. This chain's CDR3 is CASSLGGWIGSETQYF. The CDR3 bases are TGTGCCAGCAGCTTAGGGGGCTGGATTGGGTCAGAGACCCAGTACTTC.

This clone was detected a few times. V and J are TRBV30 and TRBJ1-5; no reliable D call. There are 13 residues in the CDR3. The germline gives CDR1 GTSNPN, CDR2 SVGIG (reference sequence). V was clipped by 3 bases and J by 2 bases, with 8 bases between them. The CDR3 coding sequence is TGTGCCTGGAGCATGCAGGGCAATCAGCCCCAGCATTTT. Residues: CAWSMQGNQPQHF.

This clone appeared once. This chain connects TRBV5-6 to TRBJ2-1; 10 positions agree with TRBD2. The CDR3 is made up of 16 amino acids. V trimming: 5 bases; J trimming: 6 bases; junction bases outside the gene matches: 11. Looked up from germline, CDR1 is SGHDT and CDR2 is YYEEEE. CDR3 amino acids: CASSSIAGGPGNEQFF. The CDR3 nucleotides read TGTGCCAGCAGTTCCATAGCGGGGGGCCCTGGCAATGAGCAGTTCTTC.

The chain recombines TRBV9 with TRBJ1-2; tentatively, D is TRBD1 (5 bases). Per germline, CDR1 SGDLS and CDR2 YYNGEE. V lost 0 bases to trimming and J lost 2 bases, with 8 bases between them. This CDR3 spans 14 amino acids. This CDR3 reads CASSVEGRNYGYTF. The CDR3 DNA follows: TGTGCCAGCAGCGTAGAGGGGCGAAACTATGGCTACACCTTC.

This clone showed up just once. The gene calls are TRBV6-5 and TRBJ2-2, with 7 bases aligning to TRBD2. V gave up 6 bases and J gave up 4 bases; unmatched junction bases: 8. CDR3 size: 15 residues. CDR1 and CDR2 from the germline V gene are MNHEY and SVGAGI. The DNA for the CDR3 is TGTGCCAGCAGAATAACGACGGGGGGCACCGGGGAGCTGTTTTTT. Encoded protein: CASRITTGGTGELFF.